These 23 T cell receptor beta chains originate from one sample sequenced in a study of T cell clonotyping in hematopoietic cell transplantation. Clones were sequenced by immunoSEQ multiplex PCR, and TCRdb holds only the in-frame ones, with some missing. Among about 4,400 clones, just under 70% were seen once, and the ten largest hold over 7.5%. The sequencing used PBMCs, collected 100 days after allogeneic stem cell transplant. These receptors were collected from a male patient aged 55 to 69 who had an allogeneic stem cell transplant, so the T cells may come from the graft donor. Some clones in this sample may be carry-over from other donors' samples.

V and J are TRBV7-6 and TRBJ2-7, with D possibly TRBD1 on 6 matching bases. From germline, CDR1 is SGHVS and CDR2 FNYEAQ. The CDR3 consists of 15 residues. V lost 5 bases, J lost 3 bases, and 17 bases lay in between. CDR3 residues: CASSPEPGAVYEQYF. The CDR3 region has the DNA TGTGCCAGCAGCCCCGAACCAGGGGCCGTCTACGAGCAGTACTTC. Based on the CDR3 plus reference TRBV7-6 and TRBJ2-7, the full variable domain is GAGVSQSPRYKVTKRGQDVALRCDPISGHVSLYWYRQALGQGPEFLTYFNYEAQQDKSGLPNDRFSAERPEGSISTLTIQRTEQRDSAMYRCASSPEPGAVYEQYFGPGTRLTVT.

CDR3 region: CASSMTGTMGAFF. The CDR3 nucleotides are TGTGCCAGTAGTATGACAGGGACCATGGGAGCTTTCTTT. This chain joins TRBV19 and TRBJ1-1, with 7 nucleotides matching TRBD1. The J segment lost 10 bases and the V segment lost 3 bases, leaving 8 bases of the junction unmatched. Germline loops: CDR1 LNHDA, CDR2 SQIVND (reference sequence). The CDR3 has 13 residues.

This clone was counted a few times. One end of the junction fails to match germline, which may point to a read error. The rearrangement uses TRBV27 and TRBJ2-7, with D possibly matching TRBD2 (5 bases). Germline assignment: CDR1 MNHEY and CDR2 SMNVEV (reference sequence). This CDR3 is built from 13 residues. This chain's CDR3 is CASSFTKGRTEDF. CDR3 DNA sequence: TGTGCCAGCAGTTTCACCAAAGGACGGACGGAGGACTTC.

The CDR3 spells CAIGQGSPPPLEQYF. The CDR3 DNA reads as TGTGCCATAGGACAGGGTTCTCCCCCGCCTCTCGAGCAGTACTTC. The chain employs TRBV10-3 and TRBJ2-5; TRBD1 aligns across 8 bases. With the DNA end fitting TRBJ2-7 better, the J assignment may be wrong. Germline assignment: CDR1 ENHRY and CDR2 SYGVKD. This CDR3 has 15 residues.

This chain uses TRBV19 with TRBJ1-2, with D possibly matching TRBD1 (5 bases). Trimming removed 1 base from V and 6 bases from J, with 15 bases in between. Per the germline V gene, CDR1 is LNHDA and CDR2 is SQIVND (reference sequence). This CDR3 contains 15 residues. CDR3 sequence (DNA): TGTGCCAGTAGTATAGGATCCAGGGTTACGAATGGCTACACCTTC. Translation gives CASSIGSRVTNGYTF.

The chain has TRBV5-6 and TRBJ1-1; 8 bases agree with TRBD1. CDR1 and CDR2 from the germline V gene are SGHDT and YYEEEE. The CDR3 has 14 residues. Germline trimming cut 1 base from V and 1 base from J; bases unmatched to any gene: 0. CDR3: CASSLTGGNTEAFF. As DNA, the CDR3 is TGTGCCAGCAGCTTGACAGGGGGGAACACTGAAGCTTTCTTT.

The chain uses TRBV12-1 and TRBJ1-2; TRBD1 was called by the table and not checked on the DNA. TRBV12-1 is a recognized pseudogene. CDR3 length: 14 amino acids. CDR3 loop: CASSLWQGNYGYTF. The CDR3 DNA is TGTGCCAGCAGCTTGTGGCAGGGGAACTATGGCTACACCTTC.

V and J are TRBV5-6 and TRBJ1-2; D is unresolved. Trimming removed 0 bases at V and 1 base at J, with 10 bases between. Germline V gene lookup returns CDR1 SGHDT and CDR2 YYEEEE. The CDR3 has 15 amino acids. The CDR3 spells CASSLVPESNYGYTF. In DNA, the CDR3 is TGTGCCAGCAGCTTGGTACCAGAGAGTAACTATGGCTACACCTTC.

In the case of this clone: A much larger clone lies one base from this, so it may be a read error. CDR3 bases: TGTGCCAGCAGTGTAGGGGGAGACTACGATAGCTACACCTTC. Translating it yields CASSVGGDYDSYTF. The J gene is TRBJ1-2, the V gene TRBV2; TRBD1 might be the D (6 bases). The V end lost 4 bases, the J end lost 9 bases, and 18 bases lay between the germline ends. Germline-derived CDR1 and CDR2 are SNHLY and FYNNEI. The CDR3 totals 14 residues. The full variable domain, completed using reference TRBV2 and TRBJ1-2, is EPEVTQTPSHQVTQMGQEVILRCVPISNHLYFYWYRQILGQKVEFLVSFYNNEISEKSEIFDDQFSVERPDGSNFTLKIRSTKLEDSAMYFCASSVGGDYDSYTFGSGTRLTVV.

V and J are TRBV30 and TRBJ1-1, with D maybe TRBD1 (5 bases). CDR1 is GTSNPN, CDR2 SVGIG, per germline (reference sequence). V shed 0 bases and J shed 2 bases, with 7 bases lying between them. CDR3 length: 13 amino acids. The CDR3 bases are TGTGCCTGGAGTGTGGGACCCAACACTGAAGCTTTCTTT. It is translated as CAWSVGPNTEAFF.

This chain connects TRBV11-3 to TRBJ1-5; perhaps TRBD1 as D (5 bases). Germline assignment: CDR1 SGHNT and CDR2 YENEEA. With 5 bases removed from V and 2 bases from J, the gap between germline ends came to 16 bases. This CDR3 comprises 16 residues. The CDR3 region has the DNA TGTGCCAGCAGCCCGAACCATGGGGACGGCAATCAGCCCCAGCATTTT. Its translation is CASSPNHGDGNQPQHF.

The chain carries TRBV30 and TRBJ1-2; no clear D gene. This CDR3 is built from 12 residues. The germline gives CDR1 GTSNPN, CDR2 SVGIG (reference sequence). Between the trimmed V and J ends, which lost 4 bases and 1 base, there was a span of 7 bases. For the CDR3, the DNA is TGTGCCTGGACCCTTTATAACTATGGCTACACCTTC. Translated, it gives CAWTLYNYGYTF.

This chain connects TRBV6-4 to TRBJ1-2; a possible D gene is TRBD1 (5 bases). Trimming took off 4 bases at V and 3 bases at J, with 6 bases between the two ends. Germline CDR1 reads MRHNA; CDR2 reads SNTAGT. The CDR3 covers 12 residues. CDR3 sequence reads: CASSVQDYGYTF. For the CDR3, the DNA is TGTGCCAGCAGTGTACAGGACTATGGCTACACCTTC.

The V and J genes are TRBV2 and TRBJ1-2; possibly TRBD1 for D (5 bases). The CDR3 is made up of 13 amino acids. V was cut by 8 bases and J by 3 bases, with 13 bases left in between. CDR1 and CDR2 from the germline V gene are SNHLY and FYNNEI. DNA for the CDR3: TGTGCCAGCGAGGACGGGGGTGACTATGGCTACACCTTC. This encodes CASEDGGDYGYTF.

The CDR3 sequence is CAWSLRQGLGAFF. As DNA, the CDR3 is TGTGCCTGGAGTCTCCGACAGGGTCTAGGAGCTTTCTTT. The genes are TRBV30 and TRBJ1-1, with 7 bases identical to TRBD1. CDR3 length: 13 residues. Germline V CDR1 and CDR2: GTSNPN, SVGIG (reference sequence). The V and J ends lost 2 bases and 10 bases, in that order; junction bases with no gene match: 10.

The chain has TRBV4-3 and TRBJ1-6; 9 bases are a match to TRBD1. V shed 3 bases, J shed 9 bases, and the junction held 6 bases outside the gene matches. CDR1 LGHNA and CDR2 YSLEER come from the germline V gene. The CDR3 length is 15 residues. The CDR3 DNA follows: TGCGCCAGCAGCCAGGGACAGGGTGAGGGTTCACCCCTCCACTTT. It yields the protein CASSQGQGEGSPLHF.

The rearrangement joins TRBV4-2 to TRBJ2-3; no reliable D call. The CDR3 covers 16 residues. The germline V and J ends were trimmed by 0 bases and 2 bases, with 12 bases remaining between them. Germline lookup yields CDR1 LGHNA and CDR2 YNFKEQ. CDR3 residues: CASSQELGIITDTQYF. The CDR3 region has the DNA TGTGCCAGCAGCCAAGAGCTGGGGATCATCACAGATACGCAGTATTTT.

V is TRBV5-8 and J is TRBJ1-1; no firm D call. This CDR3 region has 14 residues. V was clipped by 7 bases and J by 3 bases, with 16 bases between them. Germline CDR1 is SGHTS and CDR2 is YDEGEE. This chain's CDR3 is CASHLVWGYTEAFF. The CDR3 coding sequence is TGTGCCAGCCATCTCGTCTGGGGTTACACTGAAGCTTTCTTT.

The chain uses TRBV6-1 and TRBJ2-1; 11 bases are shared with TRBD1. Unmatched junction bases numbered 4, after V lost 6 bases and J lost 3 bases. Germline V CDR1 and CDR2: MNHNS, SASEGT. The CDR3 length is 15 residues. The chain's CDR3 is CASSLGTGGYNEQFF. The CDR3 bases are TGTGCCAGCAGCCTGGGGACAGGGGGCTACAATGAGCAGTTCTTC.

V is TRBV5-4 and J is TRBJ2-7, with 7 bases aligning to TRBD1. Trimming took 4 bases from V and 5 from J; bases not matched to a gene: 12. This CDR3 spans 15 amino acids. Germline V gene sequence: CDR1 SGHNT, CDR2 YYREEE (reference sequence). CDR3 in DNA: TGTGCCAGCAGCATGCGAGGGGGCAGGGCCGACGAGCAGTACTTC. This sequence encodes CASSMRGGRADEQYF.

This sequence joins TRBV19 and TRBJ2-2; 10 positions agree with TRBD1. The CDR3 runs 14 residues. Germline V CDR1 and CDR2: LNHDA, SQIVND (reference sequence). Trimming took 11 bases from V and 5 from J; bases not matched to a gene: 8. The CDR3 nucleotides are TGTGCCCTTTCTAGGACAGGGGGGACCGGGGAGCTGTTTTTT. Translating gives CALSRTGGTGELFF.

This clone appeared a few times. The chain combines TRBV4-3 with TRBJ1-3; D perhaps matches TRBD1 (5 bases). Germline CDR1 is LGHNA and CDR2 is YSLEER. Trimming took off 4 bases at V and 0 bases at J, with 13 bases between the two ends. The CDR3 spans 16 residues. This chain's CDR3 is CASSPSGRISGNTIYF. The CDR3 DNA reads TGCGCCAGCAGCCCCTCGGGGCGGATCTCTGGAAACACCATATATTTT.

The gene calls are TRBV19 and TRBJ2-3; 8 bases are a match to TRBD2. CDR1 and CDR2 (germline): LNHDA, SQIVND (reference sequence). The CDR3 consists of 16 residues. Trimming cost V 1 base and J 1 base; bases outside gene matches: 4. Here the CDR3 DNA reads TGTGCCAGTAGTATAGTAGGTAGCGGGGGCACAGATACGCAGTATTTT. This codes for CASSIVGSGGTDTQYF.